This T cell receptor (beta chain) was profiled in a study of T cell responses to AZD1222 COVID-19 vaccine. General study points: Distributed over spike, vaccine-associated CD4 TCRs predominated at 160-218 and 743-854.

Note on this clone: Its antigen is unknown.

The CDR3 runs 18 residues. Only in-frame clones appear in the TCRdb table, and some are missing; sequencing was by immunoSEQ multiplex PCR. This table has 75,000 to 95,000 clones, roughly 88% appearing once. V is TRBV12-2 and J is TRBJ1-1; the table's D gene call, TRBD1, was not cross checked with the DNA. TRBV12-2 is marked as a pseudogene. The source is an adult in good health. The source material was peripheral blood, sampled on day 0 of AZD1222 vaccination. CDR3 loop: CASRLSLEEDRGNTEAFF. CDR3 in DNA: TGTGCAAGTCGCTTATCTTTAGAGGAGGACAGGGGAAACACTGAAGCTTTCTTT.